Sequencing of this T cell receptor beta chain was carried out in a study of T-cell reconstitution after alpha-beta-depleted transplantation in children. Unique molecular identifiers were built into the TCRbeta library. MiXCR was run by TCRdb on the PCR reads, yielding one entry per CDR3 protein. The sample has 500,000 to 600,000 distinct CDR3 sequences; about 18% are singletons. At least ten counts were recorded for this clonotype. The input for sequencing was PBMCs from the stem cell graft donor, taken from the stem cell graft. The clonotype originates from a human donor who donated a stem cell graft to a child with acute lymphoblastic leukemia.

The CDR3 nucleotides read TGTGCCAGCAGCCCGATAGCGGGCGCTTACAATGAGCAGTTCTTC. The encoded protein is CASSPIAGAYNEQFF. The chain couples TRBV25-1 to TRBJ2-1, with 7 nucleotides matching TRBD2. Germline-derived CDR1 and CDR2 are MGHDK and SYGVNS. V was clipped by 6 bases and J by 4 bases; unmatched bases: 9. The CDR3 has 15 residues.